These 21 T cell receptor beta chains came from one sample sequenced in a study of blood T cell repertoires in COVID-19. The assay was immunoSEQ multiplex PCR, and TCRdb's table has in-frame clones only and misses some. The profile shows around 200,000 clones, more than 80% of them singletons. Sequenced material: peripheral blood. Receptor source: a human donor in a cohort sampled during active COVID-19.

The gene calls are TRBV15 and TRBJ1-2; D is uncertain. Trimming stripped 0 bases from V and 7 bases from J, with 9 bases between. Germline V gene sequence: CDR1 LNHNV, CDR2 YYDKDF (reference sequence). The CDR3 totals 13 residues. Here the CDR3 DNA reads TGTGCCACCAGCAGAGATTACAGAAGTGGCTACACCTTC. Its translation: CATSRDYRSGYTF.

This chain uses TRBV6-5 with TRBJ2-1, with 11 bases that match TRBD2. The CDR3 covers 14 residues. The V and J ends lost 6 bases and 9 bases, in that order; junction bases with no gene match: 7. CDR1 MNHEY and CDR2 SVGAGI come from the germline V gene. The CDR3, as DNA: TGTGCCAGCAGAGTTAGCGGGGGGGCTGGTGAGCAGTTCTTC. Protein: CASRVSGGAGEQFF.

The J gene is TRBJ1-1, the V gene TRBV5-1; 10 bases fit TRBD1. After removal of 4 bases from V and 4 bases from J, the junction contained 10 bases not matched to a gene. CDR3 size: 16 residues. Germline CDR1 and CDR2: SGHRS and YFSETQ. The CDR3 region is CASSVMPTGGGTEAFF. In DNA form, the CDR3 reads TGCGCCAGCAGCGTAATGCCGACAGGGGGCGGCACTGAAGCTTTCTTT.

The V call is TRBV7-2, the J call TRBJ2-1; D perhaps matches TRBD1 (6 bases). The CDR3 contains 17 residues. Per the germline V gene, CDR1 is SGHTA and CDR2 is FQGNSA. V lost 1 base and J lost 2, with 15 bases in between. As DNA, the CDR3 is TGTGCCAGCAGCTTAGGGCAGGGGCTCACTGCCTACAATGAGCAGTTCTTC. It encodes CASSLGQGLTAYNEQFF.

V and J are TRBV7-2 and TRBJ2-1, with D possibly TRBD2 on 5 matching bases. CDR3 size: 14 residues. Between the trimmed V and J ends, which lost 6 bases and 2 bases, there was a span of 11 bases. Germline CDR1 and CDR2: SGHTA and FQGNSA. The CDR3 DNA reads as TGTGCCAGCAGGATGGACGGGGCCTACAATGAGCAGTTCTTC. The encoded protein is CASRMDGAYNEQFF.

This clone was picked up one time. This chain joins TRBV6-5 and TRBJ1-1; 7 bases agree with TRBD1. This CDR3 contains 15 residues. The trim removed 6 bases at V and 0 bases at J, leaving 7 bases unmatched. Germline assignment: CDR1 MNHEY and CDR2 SVGAGI. The CDR3 DNA is TGTGCCAGCAGCCGAACGACAGGGATGAACACTGAAGCTTTCTTT. It specifies CASSRTTGMNTEAFF.

The chain links TRBV6-1 to TRBJ2-7; 11 bases map to TRBD2. Germline CDR1 MNHNS, CDR2 SASEGT. CDR3 length: 18 amino acids. Germline trimming cut 2 bases from V and 4 bases from J; bases unmatched to any gene: 13. The CDR3, as DNA: TGTGCCAGCAGTGAAAGTGCTCTAGCGGGGGGAGAACAGTACGAGCAGTACTTC. This translates into CASSESALAGGEQYEQYF.

V and J are TRBV3-1 (or the pseudogene TRBV3-2) and TRBJ2-1; tentative D call: TRBD2 (6 bases). With 0 bases removed from V and 6 bases from J, the gap between germline ends came to 9 bases. CDR3 size: 14 residues. Germline V gives CDR1 LGHDT, CDR2 YNNKEL (reference sequence). The CDR3 loop is CASSQDRDSNEQFF. Written as DNA, the CDR3 is TGTGCCAGCAGCCAAGATCGGGACTCCAATGAGCAGTTCTTC.

The rearrangement uses TRBV5-1 and TRBJ1-1, with D unclear. The CDR3 sequence is 14 residues long. V dropped 4 bases and J dropped 8 bases, with 18 bases sitting between them. In germline, CDR1 is SGHRS, CDR2 YFSETQ. The CDR3 nucleotides read TGCGCCAGCAGCCCCCTAGGCAGAGATGCCGAAGCTTTCTTT. It is translated as CASSPLGRDAEAFF.

This clone showed up just a few times. The rearrangement joins TRBV7-9 to TRBJ2-7; 12 bases map to TRBD2. Germline V lookup: CDR1 SEHNR, CDR2 FQNEAQ (reference sequence). CDR3 length: 17 amino acids. The ends lost 5 bases at V and 0 bases at J; junction bases unmatched: 8. The CDR3 sequence: CASSTGLAGESSYEQYF. The DNA of the CDR3 is TGTGCCAGCAGCACGGGACTAGCGGGTGAAAGCTCCTACGAGCAGTACTTC.

The chain carries TRBV4-1 and TRBJ2-1; 13 bases line up with TRBD2. J lost 9 bases, V lost 1 base, and 9 bases had no gene match. CDR3 length equals 17 residues. Germline V gives CDR1 MGHRA, CDR2 YSYEKL. For the CDR3, the DNA is TGCGCCAGCAGCCAAGGAGTTTGGACTAGCGGGGGAGTTGAGCAGTTCTTC. Amino acids: CASSQGVWTSGGVEQFF.

CDR3 residues: CASSLGSQGGQPQHF. The CDR3 DNA reads as TGTGCCAGCAGCTTAGGATCCCAGGGAGGACAGCCCCAGCATTTT. The J gene is TRBJ1-5, the V gene TRBV7-8, with a possible D match to TRBD1 (5 bases). V was clipped by 1 base and J by 7 bases, with 14 bases between them. This CDR3 contains 15 residues. Germline V gene lookup returns CDR1 SGHVS and CDR2 FQNEAQ.

This clone was seen a handful of times. The chain couples TRBV2 to TRBJ1-2; 7 bases align to TRBD1. In germline, CDR1 is SNHLY, CDR2 FYNNEI. V was pared by 4 bases and J by 4 bases, with 3 bases of the junction left unmatched. The length of the CDR3 is 13 residues. The chain's CDR3 is CASSGAGGYGYTF. Written as DNA, the CDR3 is TGTGCCAGCAGTGGGGCAGGGGGCTATGGCTACACCTTC.

The V gene is TRBV19, the J gene TRBJ2-3, with TRBD1 matching 10 bases. The CDR3 is 14 residues long. Germline V CDR1 and CDR2: LNHDA, SQIVND (reference sequence). The trim removed 5 bases at V and 4 bases at J, leaving 3 bases unmatched. The DNA for the CDR3 is TGTGCCAGTAGTGACAGGGGGCGGGCAGATACGCAGTATTTT. This encodes CASSDRGRADTQYF.

V and J are TRBV19 and TRBJ2-5; no clear D. The germline V gene encodes CDR1 LNHDA and CDR2 SQIVND (reference sequence). This CDR3 contains 13 residues. The V end lost 5 bases, the J end lost 1 base, and 8 bases lay between the germline ends. CDR3 nucleotide sequence: TGTGCCAGTAGTCCCGTAGTCCAAGAGACCCAGTACTTC. The encoded protein is CASSPVVQETQYF.

V and J are TRBV18 and TRBJ1-2; TRBD1 matches at 7 bases. V shed 3 bases, J shed 4 bases, and the junction held 11 bases outside the gene matches. This CDR3 is 16 amino acids long. The germline V gene encodes CDR1 KGHSH and CDR2 LQKENI. DNA of the CDR3: TGTGCCAGCTCACCGGGACAGCAGGCACAACTCTATGGCTACACCTTC. Its translation: CASSPGQQAQLYGYTF. Together with reference TRBV18 and TRBJ1-2, the CDR3 gives the full variable domain: NAGVMQNPRHLVRRRGQEARLRCSPMKGHSHVYWYRQLPEEGLKFMVYLQKENIIDESGMPKERFSAEFPKEGPSILRIQQVVRGDSAAYFCASSPGQQAQLYGYTFGSGTRLTVV.

V usage is TRBV4-1 and J usage is TRBJ2-2; 8 positions agree with TRBD2. The trim removed 6 bases at V and 6 bases at J, leaving 6 bases unmatched. Germline CDR1 is MGHRA and CDR2 is YSYEKL. CDR3 size: 14 residues. CDR3 sequence: CASRFGGAAGELFF. As DNA, the CDR3 is TGCGCCAGCAGATTCGGGGGGGCGGCCGGGGAGCTGTTTTTT.

The chain joins TRBV11-2 to TRBJ1-2; 8 nucleotides line up with TRBD1. V was pared by 0 bases and J by 13 bases, with 7 bases of the junction left unmatched. The germline V gene has CDR1 SGHAT and CDR2 FQNNGV. The CDR3 extends over 13 amino acids. The CDR3 region is CASSLDSDRDPTF. CDR3 DNA: TGTGCCAGCAGCTTAGATTCGGACAGGGACCCCACCTTC. The variable domain in full, with the rest retrieved from reference TRBV11-2 and TRBJ1-2, is EAGVAQSPRYKIIEKRQSVAFWCNPISGHATLYWYQQILGQGPKLLIQFQNNGVVDDSQLPKDRFSAERLKGVDSTLKIQPAKLEDSAVYLCASSLDSDRDPTFGSGTRLTVV.

The chain couples TRBV5-1 to TRBJ1-5; D is unclear. Germline CDR1 and CDR2: SGHRS and YFSETQ. Trimming removed 0 bases from V and 6 bases from J, with 7 bases in between. The CDR3 is 13 amino acids. The CDR3 DNA reads as TGCGCCAGCAGCTTGGGAGGCGGTCAGCCCCAGCATTTT. The encoded protein is CASSLGGGQPQHF.

The rearrangement links TRBV2 to TRBJ2-7; D possibly corresponds to TRBD1 (6 bases). The CDR3 loop spans 12 amino acids. The V end lost 6 bases, the J end lost 4 bases, and 10 bases lay between the germline ends. Germline V gene lookup returns CDR1 SNHLY and CDR2 FYNNEI. The CDR3 DNA reads as TGTGCCAGCAGCGTACAGGGTTACGAGCAGTACTTC. Translation: CASSVQGYEQYF.

V gene TRBV5-1 combines with J gene TRBJ2-1, with 7 positions matching TRBD2. Germline loops: CDR1 SGHRS, CDR2 YFSETQ. Trimming cost V 1 base and J 5 bases; bases outside gene matches: 6. The CDR3 has 15 amino acids. The CDR3 is CASSLRAGEHNEQFF. CDR3 nucleotide sequence: TGCGCCAGCAGCTTGCGGGCGGGGGAGCACAATGAGCAGTTCTTC.